Described below is a single TCR beta chain sequence and its context. Clones were sequenced by immunoSEQ multiplex PCR, and TCRdb holds only the in-frame ones, with some missing. Of tens of thousands of clones in the sample, about 94% were seen once. The source of the sample is a study of human versus mouse CDR3 diversity and MHC coevolution. The V and J ends lost 4 bases and 2 bases, in that order; junction bases with no gene match: 3. Germline-derived CDR1 and CDR2 are SGHRS and YFSETQ. The CDR3 is made up of 15 amino acids. The TCR was taken from a person aged 25-75 years in good health. Sequenced input: naive CD4+ T cells from blood. Subset indicated: CD45RO-negative CD62L-positive naive CD4 T cells. The chain has TRBV5-1 and TRBJ2-1; the match to TRBD2 covers 10 bases. CDR3 sequence: CASSVTSGAYNEQFF. CDR3 DNA: TGCGCCAGCAGCGTTACTAGCGGGGCCTACAATGAGCAGTTCTTC. Combining the CDR3 with reference TRBV5-1 and TRBJ2-1 gives the whole variable domain KAGVTQTPRYLIKTRGQQVTLSCSPISGHRSVSWYQQTPGQGLQFLFEYFSETQRNKGNFPGRFSGRQFSNSRSEMNVSTLELGDSALYLCASSVTSGAYNEQFFGPGTRLTVL.